This T cell receptor beta chain was recorded in a study of monozygotic twins with inflammatory bowel disease. The CDR3 loop spans 14 amino acids. Following a re-call of the 5' RACE reads, TCRdb has one entry per CDR3 protein and lacks DNA. This table holds approximately 200,000 distinct CDR3 sequences. The sequenced sample was blood. The TCR comes from a human donor with ulcerative colitis or Crohn's disease, or a healthy co-twin of an affected twin (not recorded which). This rearrangement joins TRBV12-3 or TRBV12-4 to TRBJ2-5; TCRdb gives TRBD1 as the D gene, but with no DNA this cannot be confirmed. This CDR3 is CASSPREGGETQYF.